This TCR beta chain was profiled in a study of blood T cells in healthy people across ages. Study-wide findings and caveats: As age increased, TCR beta diversity per million T cells fell in a roughly linear fashion.

CDR3 length: 10 residues. CDR1 SQVTM and CDR2 ANQGSEA come from the germline V gene. Trimming took off 4 bases at V and 8 bases at J, with 6 bases between the two ends. To note about this clonotype: Its antigen remains unknown.

Each donor was a healthy Caucasian individual from Russia, aged about 6 to 90. Alongside a J-beta primer mix, a sample-barcoded 5' primer served in a second PCR lasting about 7 to 12 cycles. Each cDNA molecule carried a tag from a template-switch adaptor that contained 12 random nucleotides. In TCRdb, the 5' RACE reads were re-called with MiXCR into one record per CDR3 protein. The sample comprises roughly 1,300,000 distinct CDR3 sequences, roughly 59% of which are singletons, and more than 6% rests with the top ten. This chain connects TRBV29-1 to TRBJ2-1; no reliable D call. The origin of this receptor is a man aged 18 to 30 in good health. Sample: blood. The CDR3 DNA reads as TGCAGCGTTGTCACATATGAGCAGTTCTTC. This codes for CSVVTYEQFF.